Each of the 5 T cell receptor beta chains below was sequenced from the same sample in a study of response to subunit inactivated influenza vaccine. TCRdb fed the RT-PCR reads into MiXCR, producing one record per CDR3 protein. The sample consists of roughly 760,000 distinct CDR3 sequences, 21% of them appearing once. The sequenced sample was PBMCs from blood, obtained roughly 5 days after vaccination. The receptors were gathered from a man aged 45 to 65 who received an inactivated influenza vaccine.

As for this clonotype: The junction departs from the called germline gene at one end, perhaps through a read error. This chain connects TRBV9 to TRBJ2-5, with 8 bases matching TRBD2. The CDR3 sequence is 14 residues long. Germline V CDR1 and CDR2: SGDLS, YYNGEE. CDR3 sequence reads: CASSETSGQETQHF. The CDR3 DNA sequence: TGTGCCAGCAGCGAAACTAGCGGACAAGAGACCCAGCACTTC. Drawing the rest from reference TRBV9 and TRBJ2-5, the complete variable domain is DSGVTQTPKHLITATGQRVTLRCSPRSGDLSVYWYQQSLDQGLQFLIQYYNGEERAKGNILERFSAQQFPDLHSELNLSSLELGDSALYFCASSETSGQETQHFGPGTRLLVL.

Only a few counts were recorded for this clonotype. The chain links TRBV11-2 to TRBJ2-7; TRBD1 might be the D (5 bases). CDR1 is SGHAT, CDR2 FQNNGV, per germline. V was shortened by 7 bases and J by 5 bases, with 18 bases between the two germline ends. CDR3 length equals 14 residues. CDR3 coding DNA: TGTGCCAGCAAGCCAGGACAAGTTTTCGACGAGCAGTACTTC. This translates into CASKPGQVFDEQYF.

V and J are TRBV6-5 and TRBJ2-2; 8 bases agree with TRBD2. This CDR3 spans 15 amino acids. Germline trimming cut 2 bases from V and 6 bases from J; bases unmatched to any gene: 5. From germline, CDR1 is MNHEY and CDR2 SVGAGI. DNA for the CDR3: TGTGCCAGCAGTTACGGTCGGGAGGGCCCCGGGGAGCTGTTTTTT. Translated, it gives CASSYGREGPGELFF.

This clonotype occurred many times. The chain combines TRBV5-6 with TRBJ2-7; no reliable D call. Germline CDR1 reads SGHDT; CDR2 reads YYEEEE. Trimming removed 0 bases from V and 2 bases from J, with 6 bases in between. This CDR3 has 13 amino acids. The CDR3 here is CASSLVGTYEQYF. Here the CDR3 DNA reads TGTGCCAGCAGCTTGGTTGGCACCTACGAGCAGTACTTC.

There are a few counts of this clonotype. J is TRBJ2-2 and V is TRBV5-1; D remains unclear. V was clipped by 0 bases and J by 4 bases, with 16 bases between them. Per germline, CDR1 SGHRS and CDR2 YFSETQ. The length of the CDR3 is 17 residues. CDR3 amino acids: CASSLAGRLPGTGELFF. In nucleotides, the CDR3 is TGCGCCAGCAGCTTGGCCGGAAGGCTCCCGGGCACCGGGGAGCTGTTTTTT.